These 7 T cell receptor beta chains came from one sample sequenced in a study of T cells in Graves' hyperthyroidism and ophthalmopathy. The source material, RNA transcripts, was used to amplify TCR beta CDR3 regions. Using the HTBI primer set, a first-round RT-PCR was run on the TCR CDR3. Each CDR3 protein gets one entry after TCRdb re-called the multiplex PCR reads with MiXCR. Among some 770,000 distinct CDR3 sequences, 16% were seen once, and the ten largest hold about 8.4%. Input material: blood. Every receptor here comes from a young man with Graves' hyperthyroidism.

This clonotype was observed at least ten times. The chain carries TRBV2 and TRBJ2-1, with D unresolved. The CDR3 contains 14 residues. Trimming left V 7 bases short and J 0 bases short, with 10 bases between. CDR1 and CDR2 (germline): SNHLY, FYNNEI. For the CDR3, the DNA is TGTGCCAGCACCGGCGTCACCTCCTACAATGAGCAGTTCTTC. This gives the protein CASTGVTSYNEQFF.

This clonotype was recorded many times. This rearrangement joins TRBV11-2 to TRBJ2-5; possible D gene TRBD2, 5 bases. The CDR3 runs 13 residues. Germline V lookup: CDR1 SGHAT, CDR2 FQNNGV. V lost 1 base and J lost 13, with 16 bases in between. This chain's CDR3 is CASSLVGGLEPYF. In DNA, the CDR3 is TGTGCCAGCAGCTTAGTGGGCGGGCTGGAACCGTACTTC.

The chain recombines TRBV19 with TRBJ2-7; the D gene is possibly TRBD1 (7 bases). Germline CDR1 reads LNHDA; CDR2 reads SQIVND (reference sequence). Trimming cost V 7 bases and J 4 bases, with 17 bases left between them. The CDR3 is 14 amino acids. In nucleotides, the CDR3 is TGTGCCAGTAATTCTGCGGGACAGCCTTACGAGCAGTACTTC. Its protein product is CASNSAGQPYEQYF.

CDR3 protein: CASNPLGLRSYNEQFF. CDR3 bases: TGTGCCAGTAACCCGTTGGGACTGCGCTCCTACAATGAGCAGTTCTTC. The chain carries TRBV19 and TRBJ2-1; D possibly corresponds to TRBD2 (6 bases). The CDR3 loop spans 16 amino acids. V gave up 7 bases and J gave up 0 bases, with 16 bases separating them. Germline lookup yields CDR1 LNHDA and CDR2 SQIVND (reference sequence).

A remark on this clonotype: Without the conserved terminal phenylalanine or tryptophan, this CDR3 likely stems from a read error. The rearrangement uses TRBV7-8 and TRBJ2-7; 8 nucleotides agree with TRBD1. The J segment lost 2 bases and the V segment lost 10 bases, leaving 10 bases of the junction unmatched. There are 14 residues in the CDR3. The germline V gene has CDR1 SGHVS and CDR2 FQNEAQ. The CDR3 is CATSDRDRTYEQYL. In DNA, the CDR3 is TGTGCCACCAGTGATAGGGACAGGACCTACGAGCAGTACCTC.

This clonotype was observed at least ten times. The gene calls are TRBV7-9 and TRBJ2-7; D possibly corresponds to TRBD1 (6 bases). CDR3 length: 13 residues. Trimming cost V 5 bases and J 2 bases, with 10 bases left between them. The germline V gene encodes CDR1 SEHNR and CDR2 FQNEAQ (reference sequence). CDR3 nucleotide sequence: TGTGCCAGCAGCCGGGACATCGCCTACGAGCAGTACTTC. Translating gives CASSRDIAYEQYF.

The table lists this clonotype with many counts. The rearrangement links TRBV7-9 to TRBJ2-7; D is perhaps TRBD1 or TRBD2 (5 bases each). The V gene lost 4 bases and the J gene lost 4 bases, with 14 bases spanning the gap. The CDR3 covers 14 residues. Germline V CDR1 and CDR2: SEHNR, FQNEAQ (reference sequence). CDR3 coding DNA: TGTGCCAGCAGCTCTCCGGGACGGCTTTACGAGCAGTACTTC. Its protein product is CASSSPGRLYEQYF.